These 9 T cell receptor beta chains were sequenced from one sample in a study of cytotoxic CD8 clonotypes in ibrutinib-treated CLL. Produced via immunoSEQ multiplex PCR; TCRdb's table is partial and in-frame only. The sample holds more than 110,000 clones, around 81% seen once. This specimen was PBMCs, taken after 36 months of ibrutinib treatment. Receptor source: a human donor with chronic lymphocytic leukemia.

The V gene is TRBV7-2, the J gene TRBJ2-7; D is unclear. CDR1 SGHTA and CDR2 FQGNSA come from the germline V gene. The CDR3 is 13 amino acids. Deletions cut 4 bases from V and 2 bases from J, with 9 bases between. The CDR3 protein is CASSSTLTYEQYF. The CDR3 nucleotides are TGTGCCAGCAGCTCCACCCTTACCTACGAGCAGTACTTC.

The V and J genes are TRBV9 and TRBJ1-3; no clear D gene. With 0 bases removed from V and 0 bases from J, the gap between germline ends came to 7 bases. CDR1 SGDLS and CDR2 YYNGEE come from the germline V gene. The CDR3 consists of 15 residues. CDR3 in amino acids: CASSVGSSSGNTIYF. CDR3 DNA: TGTGCCAGCAGCGTAGGATCTTCCTCTGGAAACACCATATATTTT.

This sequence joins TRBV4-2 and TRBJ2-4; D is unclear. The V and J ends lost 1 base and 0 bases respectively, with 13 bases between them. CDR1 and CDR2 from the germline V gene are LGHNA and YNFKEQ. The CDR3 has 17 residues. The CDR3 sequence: CASSQGSGSLAKNIQYF. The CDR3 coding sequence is TGTGCCAGCAGCCAAGGTTCCGGGTCACTAGCCAAAAACATTCAGTACTTC.

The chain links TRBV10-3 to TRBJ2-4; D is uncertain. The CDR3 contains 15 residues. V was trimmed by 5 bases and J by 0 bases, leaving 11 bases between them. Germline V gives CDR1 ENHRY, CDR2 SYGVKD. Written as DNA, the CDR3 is TGTGCCATCAGTTCCACAGTTTTAGCCAAAAACATTCAGTACTTC. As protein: CAISSTVLAKNIQYF.

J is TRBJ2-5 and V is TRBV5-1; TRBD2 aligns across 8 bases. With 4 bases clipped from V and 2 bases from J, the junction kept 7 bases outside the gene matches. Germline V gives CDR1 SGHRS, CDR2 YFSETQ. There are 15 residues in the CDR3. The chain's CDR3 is CASSPVAGGQETQYF. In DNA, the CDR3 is TGCGCCAGCAGCCCGGTGGCGGGGGGTCAAGAGACCCAGTACTTC.

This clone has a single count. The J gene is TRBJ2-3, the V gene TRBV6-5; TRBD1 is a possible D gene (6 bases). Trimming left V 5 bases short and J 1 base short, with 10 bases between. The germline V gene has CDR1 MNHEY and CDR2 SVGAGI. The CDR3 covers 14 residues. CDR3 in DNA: TGTGCCAGCAGTACGACAGGAGGCACAGATACGCAGTATTTT. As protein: CASSTTGGTDTQYF.

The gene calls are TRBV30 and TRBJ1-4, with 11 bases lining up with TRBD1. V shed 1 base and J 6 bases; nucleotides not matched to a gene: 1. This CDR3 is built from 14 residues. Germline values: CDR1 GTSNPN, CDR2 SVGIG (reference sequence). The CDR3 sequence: CAWSEGQGDEKLFF. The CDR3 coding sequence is TGTGCCTGGAGTGAGGGACAGGGGGATGAAAAACTGTTTTTT.

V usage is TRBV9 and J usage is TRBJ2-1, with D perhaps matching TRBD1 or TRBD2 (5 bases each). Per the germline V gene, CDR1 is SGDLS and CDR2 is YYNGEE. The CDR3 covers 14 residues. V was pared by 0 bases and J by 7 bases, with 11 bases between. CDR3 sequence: CASSVEPGGNEQFF. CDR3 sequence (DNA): TGTGCCAGCAGCGTAGAACCTGGGGGAAATGAGCAGTTCTTC.

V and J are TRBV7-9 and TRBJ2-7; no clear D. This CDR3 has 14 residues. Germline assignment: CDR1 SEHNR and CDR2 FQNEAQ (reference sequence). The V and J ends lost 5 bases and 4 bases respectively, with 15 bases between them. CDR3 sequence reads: CASSIRRVGYEQYF. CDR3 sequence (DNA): TGTGCCAGCAGCATAAGAAGGGTAGGGTACGAGCAGTACTTC. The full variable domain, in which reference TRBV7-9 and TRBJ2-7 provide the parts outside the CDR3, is DTGVSQNPRHKITKRGQNVTFRCDPISEHNRLYWYRQTLGQGPEFLTYFQNEAQLEKSRLLSDRFSAERPKGSFSTLEIQRTEQGDSAMYLCASSIRRVGYEQYFGPGTRLTVT.